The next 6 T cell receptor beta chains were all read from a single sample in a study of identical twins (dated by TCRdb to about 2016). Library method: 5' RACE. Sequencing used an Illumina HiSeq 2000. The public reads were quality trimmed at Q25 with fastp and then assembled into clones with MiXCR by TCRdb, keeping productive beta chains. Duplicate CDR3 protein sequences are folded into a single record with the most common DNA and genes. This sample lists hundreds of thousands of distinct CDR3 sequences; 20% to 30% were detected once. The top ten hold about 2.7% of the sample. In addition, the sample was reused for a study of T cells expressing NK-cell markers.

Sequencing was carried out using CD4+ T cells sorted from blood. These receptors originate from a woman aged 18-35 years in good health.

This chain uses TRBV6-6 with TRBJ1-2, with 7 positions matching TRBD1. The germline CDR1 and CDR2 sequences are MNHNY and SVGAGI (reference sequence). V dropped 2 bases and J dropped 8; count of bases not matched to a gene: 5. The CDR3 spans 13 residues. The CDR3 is CASSYRGRKGYTF. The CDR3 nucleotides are TGTGCCAGCAGTTACAGGGGGCGCAAGGGCTACACCTTC.

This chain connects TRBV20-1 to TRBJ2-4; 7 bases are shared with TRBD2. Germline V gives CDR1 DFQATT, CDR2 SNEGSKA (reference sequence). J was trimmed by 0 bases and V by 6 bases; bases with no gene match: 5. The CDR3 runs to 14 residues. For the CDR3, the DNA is TGCAGTGCAATCCGCGGGGGAGCCAAAAACATTCAGTACTTC. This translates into CSAIRGGAKNIQYF.

CDR3 sequence: CASTTERVFEQFF. CDR3 bases: TGTGCCAGCACCACAGAGCGGGTATTTGAGCAGTTCTTC. The J gene is TRBJ2-1, the V gene TRBV6-2 or TRBV6-3, with D perhaps matching TRBD2 (6 bases). CDR1 is MNHEY and CDR2 is SVGEGT in the germline V gene. Trimming removed 7 bases from V and 9 bases from J, with 16 bases in between. This CDR3 region has 13 residues.

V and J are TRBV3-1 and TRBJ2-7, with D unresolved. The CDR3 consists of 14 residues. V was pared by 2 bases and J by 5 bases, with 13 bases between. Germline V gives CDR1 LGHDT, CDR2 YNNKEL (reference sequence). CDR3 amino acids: CASSQYRVRHEQYF. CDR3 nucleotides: TGTGCCAGCAGCCAATACCGGGTTCGTCACGAGCAGTACTTC.

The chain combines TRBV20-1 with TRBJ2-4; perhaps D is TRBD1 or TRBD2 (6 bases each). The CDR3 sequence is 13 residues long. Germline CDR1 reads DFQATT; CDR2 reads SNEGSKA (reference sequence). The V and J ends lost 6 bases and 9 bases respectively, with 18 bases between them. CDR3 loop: CSAIQGGGGIQYF. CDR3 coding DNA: TGCAGTGCAATACAGGGAGGAGGTGGCATTCAGTACTTC.

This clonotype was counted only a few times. The CDR3 sequence is CASSPPHWGQGYEQYF. The CDR3, as DNA: TGTGCCAGCAGTCCACCCCACTGGGGGCAGGGATACGAGCAGTACTTC. This chain connects TRBV12-3 or TRBV12-4 to TRBJ2-7; maybe TRBD1 (6 bases). With 5 bases removed from V and 4 bases from J, the gap between germline ends came to 21 bases. This CDR3 has 16 amino acids.